A selection of T cell receptor beta chains follows, all from one sample in a study of blood T cell repertoires in COVID-19. Only in-frame clones appear in the TCRdb table, and some are missing; sequencing was by immunoSEQ multiplex PCR. The table records 50,000 to 65,000 clones, around 88% of them present only once. The sequenced sample was peripheral blood. The receptors shown here come from a human donor in a cohort sampled during active COVID-19. CDR3s leave out the opening cysteine and the closing phenylalanine or tryptophan.

J gene	V gene	CDR3 protein
TRBJ2-2	TRBV2	ASSSSGGVTGELF
TRBJ2-1	TRBV3-1/TRBV3-2	ASSQERLAGRYNEQF
TRBJ1-6	TRBV6-6	ASSYSIGESSPLH
TRBJ2-1	TRBV7-3	ASTLTSGGGSYNEQF
TRBJ2-4	TRBV21-1	ASSIGTGRILAKNIQY
TRBJ2-5	TRBV7-9	ASSPLDKKETQY
TRBJ1-6	TRBV5-1	ASSQGQGNSPLH
TRBJ2-3	TRBV10-1	ASSDSGRSTDTQY
TRBJ2-3	TRBV11-2	ASSLMTVTDTQY
TRBJ2-5	TRBV4-2	ASSQDQYGRERRQETQY
TRBJ1-4	TRBV30	AWKGQNPGEKLF
TRBJ2-1	TRBV30	AWRVGTGRNEQF
TRBJ2-1	TRBV18	ASSPRTGADSEQF
TRBJ2-1	TRBV5-1	ASSLGTGMGYNEQF
TRBJ1-1	TRBV7-6	ASSLGPGTGEAF
TRBJ2-1	TRBV6-1	ASSEATGDEQF
TRBJ1-1	TRBV7-2	ASSAFRGTYTEAF
TRBJ2-7	TRBV10-3	AISEGTRSSYEQY
TRBJ2-7	TRBV29-1	SARTGRYEQY
TRBJ1-4	TRBV10-1	ASSEPGTAKPNEKLF
TRBJ1-2	TRBV3-1/TRBV3-2	ASSPGHHYGYT
TRBJ1-3	TRBV5-1	ASSSGGSPTGNTIY
TRBJ1-6	TRBV6-5	ASSYATGHSFSPLH
TRBJ2-5	TRBV9	ASSVASGQKETQY
TRBJ2-3	TRBV19	ASRDRGVSGTDTQY
TRBJ1-5	TRBV10-2	ASSEALQPQH
TRBJ2-5	TRBV25-1	ASSGFYPPETQY
TRBJ2-1	TRBV7-8	ASSLMGLAGGLSYNEQF
TRBJ1-2	TRBV6-5	ASRLTGAPDGYT
TRBJ1-5	TRBV19	ASSIVGGHSNQPQH
TRBJ1-6	TRBV10-1	ASGQGNSPLH
TRBJ2-2	TRBV10-3	AISEVGGTGELF
TRBJ1-1	TRBV2	ASSGQGAEAF
TRBJ1-3	TRBV6-1	ASSEEEGFTIY
TRBJ1-2	TRBV10-3	SVQGAGGYT
TRBJ1-6	TRBV5-1	ALQAPLH
TRBJ1-1	TRBV12-5	ASGLGTGANTEAF
TRBJ1-3	TRBV6-5	ASGRTGVRGNTIY
TRBJ2-1	TRBV6-2/TRBV6-3	ASSYRGQYNEQF
TRBJ2-2	TRBV5-1	ASSLLGGVTGELF
TRBJ2-7	TRBV30	AFGLGQGFVEQY
TRBJ1-6	TRBV6-1	ASSVRGANNNSPLH
TRBJ1-1	TRBV3-1/TRBV3-2	ASSQPGTSNTEAF